What follows are 16 T cell receptor beta chains derived from one specimen sequenced in a study of blood T cell repertoires in COVID-19. Sequenced by immunoSEQ multiplex PCR; TCRdb stores in-frame clones only, minus some. The data contain hundreds of thousands of clones, 86% of them singletons. Sample: peripheral blood. The receptors shown here come from a woman aged 70-85 years with COVID-19, enrolled during active disease.

The gene calls are TRBV28 and TRBJ2-3; TRBD2 aligns across 7 bases. Germline CDR1 MDHEN, CDR2 SYDVKM. The CDR3 totals 15 residues. V dropped 6 bases and J dropped 2; count of bases not matched to a gene: 8. The CDR3, as DNA: TGTGCCAGCAGCGAACTCCTAGCGGCCACAGATACGCAGTATTTT. Its translation is CASSELLAATDTQYF. Combining the CDR3 with reference TRBV28 and TRBJ2-3 gives the whole variable domain DVKVTQSSRYLVKRTGEKVFLECVQDMDHENMFWYRQDPGLGLRLIYFSYDVKMKEKGDIPEGYSVSREKKERFSLILESASTNQTSMYLCASSELLAATDTQYFGPGTRLTVL.

V gene TRBV5-4 combines with J gene TRBJ1-1; D remains ambiguous. Trimming took off 4 bases at V and 1 base at J, with 8 bases between the two ends. The CDR3 is 13 residues long. Germline CDR1 reads SGHNT; CDR2 reads YYREEE (reference sequence). The CDR3 reads CASSLQENTEAFF. The DNA of the CDR3 is TGTGCCAGCAGCCTGCAGGAGAACACTGAAGCTTTCTTT.

The rearrangement joins TRBV9 to TRBJ2-3; 11 bases line up with TRBD1. This CDR3 is 16 amino acids long. Unmatched junction bases numbered 8, after V lost 4 bases and J lost 4 bases. The V gene's germline CDR1 is SGDLS and CDR2 YYNGEE. CDR3 sequence: CASSPRTGGASDTQYF. The CDR3 DNA sequence: TGTGCCAGCAGCCCCCGGACAGGGGGCGCGTCAGATACGCAGTATTTT.

This chain uses TRBV21-1 with TRBJ1-1. TRBV21-1 is a pseudogene segment. The CDR3 has 17 amino acids. This chain's CDR3 is CASSKSRASYTNTEAFF. The DNA for the CDR3 is TGTGCCAGCAGCAAAAGTAGAGCGAGTTACACGAACACTGAAGCTTTCTTT.

The chain is built from TRBV27 and TRBJ1-6; no clear D gene. Germline V lookup: CDR1 MNHEY, CDR2 SMNVEV (reference sequence). CDR3 length: 15 residues. Trimming left V 2 bases short and J 9 bases short, with 14 bases between. The CDR3 nucleotides are TGTGCCAGCAGTTTAGGTGGAGGGCCCGGTTCACCCCTCCACTTT. Translating it yields CASSLGGGPGSPLHF.

Comment on this clone: The identical CDR3 is also encoded by other nucleotide sequences in the sample. The chain uses TRBV7-2 and TRBJ2-7; a weak D match, TRBD2 (6 bases). The V and J ends lost 5 bases and 4 bases respectively, with 12 bases between them. Germline-derived CDR1 and CDR2 are SGHTA and FQGNSA. The CDR3 spans 13 residues. For the CDR3, the DNA is TGTGCCAGCAGCCCAGATCGGGGGTACGAGCAGTACTTC. Translating it yields CASSPDRGYEQYF.

The V call is TRBV30, the J call TRBJ1-1; 9 bases are a match to TRBD1. The junction had 4 bases not matched to a gene; V was cut back by 0 bases and J by 5 bases. CDR3 length equals 14 residues. In germline, CDR1 is GTSNPN, CDR2 SVGIG (reference sequence). Here the CDR3 reads CAWSVLGQGTEAFF. As DNA, the CDR3 is TGTGCCTGGAGTGTACTGGGACAGGGAACTGAAGCTTTCTTT.

The gene calls are TRBV6-5 and TRBJ1-5; D ambiguous. Trimming cost V 2 bases and J 7 bases, with 12 bases left between them. The CDR3 runs to 14 residues. Germline CDR1 and CDR2: MNHEY and SVGAGI. The DNA of the CDR3 is TGTGCCAGCAGTTACACAGACAAGCAACAGCCCCAGCATTTT. Translated: CASSYTDKQQPQHF.

This clone was observed a few times. V and J are TRBV24-1 and TRBJ2-2, with TRBD1 matching over 9 bases. The junction had 7 bases not matched to a gene; V was cut back by 5 bases and J by 4 bases. The CDR3 extends over 16 amino acids. The germline V gene has CDR1 KGHDR and CDR2 SFDVKD. This chain's CDR3 is CATSGGRTGVTGELFF. CDR3 bases: TGTGCCACCAGTGGAGGGCGGACAGGGGTCACCGGGGAGCTGTTTTTT.

This clone was observed once. This chain links TRBV9 with TRBJ2-2; 11 nucleotides agree with TRBD1. J gave up 7 bases and V 7 bases, and 3 bases lay outside the gene matches. CDR3 length: 13 residues. Germline V gene sequence: CDR1 SGDLS, CDR2 YYNGEE. The CDR3 loop is CASRGTGGGELFF. For the CDR3, the DNA is TGTGCCAGCCGAGGGACAGGGGGCGGGGAGCTGTTTTTT.

J is TRBJ2-1 and V is TRBV9, with 8 bases identical to TRBD2. CDR1 and CDR2 from the germline V gene are SGDLS and YYNGEE. V lost 3 bases to trimming and J lost 6 bases; unmatched junction nucleotides: 8. This CDR3 region has 15 residues. In DNA, the CDR3 is TGTGCCAGCAGCGCGAGCGGGGGAGTTGGCAATGAGCAGTTCTTC. It translates to CASSASGGVGNEQFF.

The rearrangement uses TRBV6-5 and TRBJ1-2; D is perhaps TRBD1 (6 bases). The CDR3 totals 15 residues. V lost 2 bases and J 3 bases, leaving 13 bases between the germline ends. Germline CDR1 and CDR2: MNHEY and SVGAGI. CDR3 sequence (DNA): TGTGCCAGCAGTTACGGGGGGGGGCTGGACTATGGCTACACCTTC. It translates to CASSYGGGLDYGYTF.

This chain links TRBV24-1 with TRBJ1-2; D is perhaps TRBD1 (5 bases). Germline values: CDR1 KGHDR, CDR2 SFDVKD. Trimming removed 3 bases at V and 6 bases at J, with 10 bases between. This CDR3 is 13 amino acids long. The CDR3 region has the DNA TGTGCCACCAGTGATGAGCAAGGGGATGGCTACACCTTC. Translation gives CATSDEQGDGYTF.

The gene calls are TRBV7-8 and TRBJ2-5, with 7 bases lining up with TRBD2. Germline lookup yields CDR1 SGHVS and CDR2 FQNEAQ. The CDR3 is 19 residues long. The junction had 23 bases not matched to a gene; V was cut back by 1 base and J by 9 bases. The CDR3 region is CASSLERIPGLRAIGAQYF. As DNA, the CDR3 is TGTGCCAGCAGCTTAGAAAGGATCCCGGGACTAAGGGCGATAGGGGCCCAGTACTTC.

V gene TRBV27 combines with J gene TRBJ2-2, with D perhaps TRBD2 (5 bases). CDR1 and CDR2 (germline): MNHEY, SMNVEV (reference sequence). The CDR3 extends over 16 amino acids. V was cut by 4 bases and J by 5 bases, with 17 bases left in between. In DNA form, the CDR3 reads TGTGCCAGCAGTTCCCTAATCCGGGAACGGACCGGGGAGCTGTTTTTT. Amino acids: CASSSLIRERTGELFF.

The chain uses TRBV10-1 and TRBJ2-1, with TRBD1 as a possible D gene (6 bases). V lost 0 bases and J 4 bases, leaving 16 bases between the germline ends. The CDR3 spans 17 residues. Germline V gene lookup returns CDR1 WNHNN and CDR2 SYGVQD (reference sequence). The CDR3 sequence: CASSESFTRTAYNEQFF. The CDR3 nucleotides read TGCGCCAGCAGTGAGTCGTTTACTCGGACAGCTTACAATGAGCAGTTCTTC.